The sequence of this T cell receptor beta chain was determined in a study of shared clonotypes between healthy human individuals (dated by TCRdb to 2020 to 2021). Notes on the research overall: The cohort comprised a couple of women and three men aged 18 to 49 years. For each donor, three plates each were used for CD4 naive and CD4 memory, two plates were used for CD8 naive, and one plate was used for CD8 memory. The study deeply sequenced blood TCR repertoires of several healthy adults to estimate repertoire size and the extent of clonotype sharing between individuals. Different laboratories and diverse techniques were used to prepare libraries and sequence TCR repertoires, to increase sequencing depth and limit assay-specific biases. Per donor, leukapheresis produced somewhere between about 0.8 and 9 billion PBMCs. Summary of the overall study and its limitations: Sampling was restricted to blood, and TCR repertoires in tissues likely differ from the TCR repertoires found in blood. When several donors were compared, the shared fraction of clonotypes was about 5% for naive CD4, less than 4% for naive CD8, more than 2% for memory CD4, and 0.35% to 0.4% for memory CD8. Because the study included only a small number of donors, the genetic and exposure-history diversity represented was limited. Higher generation probabilities were observed for clonotypes shared by all four sorted-subset donors than for non-shared clonotypes. Even with the large sequencing depth, rarefaction of the sorted-subset datasets indicated that sequencing was incomplete. Estimated clonotype richness was generally larger for naive than for memory subsets. Pairwise subsampling indicated that sequencing depth was expected to affect the degree of clonotype sharing among donors.

Healthy HIV-negative adults with no recently reported acute infections or vaccinations were included as donors. Every donor was a Caucasian adult living in Nashville, Tennessee, USA. The CD8 memory samples were a combination of magnetically selected CD45RO+ cells and CCR7-negative CD45RA+ effector memory (TemRA) cells. Blood was collected by leukapheresis, and PBMCs were isolated by Ficoll-Histopaque density gradient centrifugation and then cryopreserved in liquid nitrogen vapor phase. Purity and quantity of every magnetically sorted T cell population were checked by analytical flow cytometry. Genomic DNA was isolated from every sorted fraction and measured by UV absorbance on a Nanodrop 2000c. Note on this clone: Its antigen remains unidentified. Base qualities are not at hand, and no much larger clone is one base apart.

Reading the germline V gene gives CDR1 MNHEY and CDR2 SVGAGI. The cysteine opens and the phenylalanine closes a CDR3 of 16 amino acids. CDR3 DNA only is kept here, 48 bases in frame from base 1. Germline trimming: 4 bases from V, 9 bases from J; junction bases outside gene matches: 8. Using the deep immunoSEQ assay, multiplex PCR amplified TCR CDR3 regions from genomic DNA. Extracted genomic DNA from each cell subset was spread evenly across all wells of several immunoSEQ 96-well plates, with each plate serving as a replicate. For sorted subsets, around 0.2 ug of genomic DNA, equivalent to around 29,000 T cell genomes, went into each replicate PCR. Purified libraries were measured with a Qubit 3.0 fluorometer, size-checked on a Bioanalyzer 2100, and measured again with the KAPA Library Quantification kit. Every immunoSEQ 96-well plate was sequenced on a dedicated single-read 150-cycle Illumina NextSeq 550 flow cell. In the authors' own workflow: Because the immunoSEQ output included only junctional sequences and no quality scores, the filtering could not be the same as the filtering used for full-length reads. To assign V/J genes and CDR3, sequences were annotated using PyIR, a Python wrapper for IgBLAST v1.9, with IMGT germline references. Reads were filtered out if the reads had weak V/J assignments (E-value above 1e-6), no CDR3, stop codons, out-of-frame junctions, or ambiguous translated residues. A V3J clonotype was defined by an identical inferred V gene, J gene, and CDR3 amino acid sequence. The percentage overlap between two repertoires was calculated by dividing the number of shared unique clonotypes by the size of the smaller repertoire. Repertoire richness was assessed with RTK rarefaction, the Chao1 estimator, and Recon v2.1 estimates of unobserved clonotypes. Generation probabilities for all TCRbeta clonotypes obtained by the gDNA method from a handful of donors were computed using OLGA. The table was pulled from immuneACCESS by TCRdb, which kept in-frame rearrangements only. Such tables lose some clones; where checked, under half of the loss comes from unresolved V genes, and the rest has no known cause. The V and J calls and clone size were taken over from that table, and D and trimming were inferred from the DNA. For this sample the table gives just under 95,000 clones, of which approximately 70% were detected only once. The ten largest clones take up about 50% of the sample.

The sequence came from a man aged 30-40 years in good health. This chain is built from TRBV6-5 and TRBJ2-2; a stretch of 13 junction bases matches TRBD2. The specimen sequenced was memory CD8+ T cells sorted from blood. The cell subset or site label of this sample denotes: CD45RO+ cells pooled with CCR7-negative TemRA cells. The sequenced DNA: TGTGCCAGCAGTTTCCGGACTAGCGGGAGTCGCAGGGAGCTGTTTTTT. This is translated as CASSFRTSGSRRELFF.